Listed here are 14 T cell receptor beta chains from one sample, sequenced in a study of blood T cells in healthy people across ages. The use of a sample-barcoded 5' primer and a J-beta primer mix characterized a second PCR of about 7 to 12 cycles. Using its own MiXCR run on the 5' RACE reads, TCRdb lists one record per CDR3 protein. The sample records about 840,000 distinct CDR3 sequences, just under 30% being singletons. Separately, the same data were catalogued under a study of T cells of mothers and their children.

The sequenced sample consisted of blood. The receptors originated from a woman aged 40 to 49 in good health.

This chain joins TRBV7-8 and TRBJ2-3, with TRBD1 matching over 9 bases. Germline V CDR1 and CDR2: SGHVS, FQNEAQ. The length of the CDR3 is 15 residues. The ends lost 6 bases at V and 4 bases at J; junction bases unmatched: 8. The CDR3 loop reads CASSIDRGLADTQYF. For the CDR3, the DNA is TGTGCCAGCAGTATAGACAGGGGGTTAGCAGATACGCAGTATTTT.

This clonotype was detected only a few times. This rearrangement joins TRBV5-1 to TRBJ2-1; 10 positions match TRBD2. V was clipped by 0 bases and J by 8 bases; unmatched bases: 8. In germline, CDR1 is SGHRS, CDR2 YFSETQ. This CDR3 spans 16 amino acids. For the CDR3, the DNA is TGCGCCAGCAGCTTGGCCGCTAGCGGGGGAATCGATGAGCAGTTCTTC. Its translation: CASSLAASGGIDEQFF.

The J gene is TRBJ2-1, the V gene TRBV5-1; 7 bases are shared with TRBD2. Germline CDR1 is SGHRS and CDR2 is YFSETQ. V shed 4 bases and J 1 base; nucleotides not matched to a gene: 8. This CDR3 spans 16 amino acids. The CDR3 DNA is TGCGCCAGCAGCGTCAGCGGGGACGGGTCCTACAATGAGCAGTTCTTC. Protein sequence: CASSVSGDGSYNEQFF.

This rearrangement joins TRBV24-1 to TRBJ2-7, with D perhaps TRBD1 (6 bases). V lost 5 bases and J 10 bases, leaving 17 bases between the germline ends. CDR1 and CDR2 from the germline V gene are KGHDR and SFDVKD. The CDR3 consists of 13 residues. The CDR3 DNA follows: TGTGCCACCAGTGGGGAAGGATGGGACACCCAGTACTTC. Translation gives CATSGEGWDTQYF.

A few counts support this clonotype. The chain is built from TRBV24-1 and TRBJ2-7; 10 bases line up with TRBD1. This CDR3 has 14 residues. Germline trimming cut 4 bases from V and 5 bases from J; bases unmatched to any gene: 4. The germline V gene has CDR1 KGHDR and CDR2 SFDVKD. CDR3: CATSESGTGDEQYF. In DNA, the CDR3 is TGTGCCACCAGTGAGTCCGGGACAGGGGACGAGCAGTACTTC.

J is TRBJ1-2 and V is TRBV7-9; possible D gene TRBD1, 5 bases. The V and J ends lost 0 bases and 5 bases respectively, with 13 bases between them. The germline V gene has CDR1 SEHNR and CDR2 FQNEAQ (reference sequence). CDR3 length: 15 residues. The CDR3 sequence: CASSLAGRKEYGYTF. As DNA, the CDR3 is TGTGCCAGCAGCTTAGCGGGGCGAAAGGAGTATGGCTACACCTTC. Filled out from reference TRBV7-9 and TRBJ1-2, the complete variable domain reads DTGVSQNPRHKITKRGQNVTFRCDPISEHNRLYWYRQTLGQGPEFLTYFQNEAQLEKSRLLSDRFSAERPKGSFSTLEIQRTEQGDSAMYLCASSLAGRKEYGYTFGSGTRLTVV.

The gene calls are TRBV12-3 or TRBV12-4 and TRBJ1-1, with TRBD1 as a possible D gene (5 bases). Trimming left V 6 bases short and J 0 bases short, with 14 bases between. This CDR3 spans 15 amino acids. The CDR3 spells CASSMTELMNTEAFF. In DNA form, the CDR3 reads TGTGCCAGCAGCATGACAGAGCTTATGAACACTGAAGCTTTCTTT.

This rearrangement joins TRBV20-1 to TRBJ2-3; 9 bases map to TRBD1. CDR1 and CDR2 (germline): DFQATT, SNEGSKA (reference sequence). The CDR3 totals 15 residues. J lost 4 bases, V lost 4 bases, and 9 bases had no gene match. This chain's CDR3 is CSATPGTGIADTQYF. The CDR3 DNA is TGCAGTGCTACGCCCGGGACAGGGATAGCAGATACGCAGTATTTT.

The chain links TRBV20-1 to TRBJ1-1, with 8 bases matching TRBD1. J was trimmed by 0 bases and V by 3 bases; bases with no gene match: 6. Germline V lookup: CDR1 DFQATT, CDR2 SNEGSKA (reference sequence). This CDR3 spans 15 amino acids. The CDR3 sequence is CSARIGGQVNTEAFF. The CDR3 nucleotides are TGCAGTGCTAGGATAGGGGGACAGGTGAACACTGAAGCTTTCTTT.

This clonotype has more than one count but fewer than ten. The chain links TRBV3-1 to TRBJ1-5; the D gene is possibly TRBD1 (6 bases). V gave up 3 bases and J gave up 0 bases, with 6 bases separating them. CDR3 length: 14 amino acids. CDR1 and CDR2 (germline): LGHDT, YNNKEL (reference sequence). This chain's CDR3 is CASSQGASNQPQHF. The CDR3 DNA sequence: TGTGCCAGCAGCCAGGGGGCTAGCAATCAGCCCCAGCATTTT.

This clonotype was seen repeatedly, ten times or more. The chain joins TRBV29-1 to TRBJ2-7; the D is unclear. Germline CDR1 is SQVTM and CDR2 is ANQGSEA. This CDR3 comprises 13 residues. Trimming removed 2 bases at V and 0 bases at J, with 8 bases between. This CDR3 is CSVENPGSYEQYF. CDR3 nucleotides: TGCAGCGTTGAAAACCCTGGCTCCTACGAGCAGTACTTC.

V is TRBV5-1 and J is TRBJ2-3; possible D gene TRBD2, 5 bases. This CDR3 has 16 amino acids. Deletions cut 4 bases from V and 2 bases from J, with 17 bases between. In germline, CDR1 is SGHRS, CDR2 YFSETQ. The chain's CDR3 is CASSNGWAGLTDTQYF. CDR3 nucleotide sequence: TGCGCCAGCAGCAACGGCTGGGCGGGCCTCACAGATACGCAGTATTTT.

The V gene is TRBV9, the J gene TRBJ2-3; possibly TRBD2 for D (7 bases). The CDR3 is 17 amino acids. Trimming took off 0 bases at V and 2 bases at J, with 16 bases between the two ends. Looked up from germline, CDR1 is SGDLS and CDR2 is YYNGEE. CDR3 in amino acids: CASSVEGGARDTDTQYF. The CDR3 DNA sequence: TGTGCCAGCAGCGTAGAGGGGGGGGCCAGGGACACAGATACGCAGTATTTT.

This chain uses TRBV19 with TRBJ1-4, with 8 bases fitting TRBD1. The CDR3 sequence is 13 residues long. Germline CDR1 reads LNHDA; CDR2 reads SQIVND (reference sequence). Trimming took 11 bases from V and 10 from J; bases not matched to a gene: 12. The CDR3 DNA follows: TGTGCCGCAACCGAGGCAGGGGGCGTAAAACTGTTTTTT. Translated: CAATEAGGVKLFF.